These 10 T cell receptor beta chains came from one sample sequenced in a study of siplizumab effects on memory and regulatory T cells. Coculturing at 37°C lasted about six days for the mixed lymphocyte reaction cells. Clones were read by immunoSEQ multiplex PCR, and TCRdb kept only the in-frame ones, dropping some. The table lists 3,500 or so clones, around 47% of them singletons. Their target antigens are unknown. The sequenced sample consisted of CFSE-low (dividing) CD4+ T cells sorted from an allogeneic mixed lymphocyte reaction. The receptor set was obtained from a human donor in good health; the cells came from an allogeneic mixed lymphocyte reaction.

CDR3: CASSLARRGQPRIAPNTEAFF. CDR3 bases: TGTGCCAGCAGCTTAGCGAGACGGGGACAGCCCCGAATTGCCCCGAACACTGAAGCTTTCTTT. V usage is TRBV7-6 and J usage is TRBJ1-1, with 7 bases fitting TRBD1. Germline V gives CDR1 SGHVS, CDR2 FNYEAQ. CDR3 length: 21 amino acids. J lost 1 base, V lost 0 bases, and 20 bases had no gene match.

This rearrangement joins TRBV18 to TRBJ1-1, with TRBD1 matching 7 bases. J was trimmed by 0 bases and V by 6 bases; bases with no gene match: 1. Germline V gives CDR1 KGHSH, CDR2 LQKENI. The CDR3 has 13 amino acids. The chain's CDR3 is CASSGQMNTEAFF. CDR3 DNA: TGTGCCAGCTCGGGACAGATGAACACTGAAGCTTTCTTT. The full variable domain, rest sourced from reference TRBV18 and TRBJ1-1, is NAGVMQNPRHLVRRRGQEARLRCSPMKGHSHVYWYRQLPEEGLKFMVYLQKENIIDESGMPKERFSAEFPKEGPSILRIQQVVRGDSAAYFCASSGQMNTEAFFGQGTRLTVV.

This rearrangement joins TRBV7-3 to TRBJ2-3, with 11 bases aligning to TRBD2. Trimming cost V 4 bases and J 6 bases; bases outside gene matches: 6. CDR3 length: 15 residues. CDR1 SGHTA and CDR2 FQGTGA come from the germline V gene. The CDR3 DNA is TGTGCCAGCAGCTCTAGCGGGGGGCCCCCCGATACGCAGTATTTT. This translates into CASSSSGGPPDTQYF. Drawing the rest from reference TRBV7-3 and TRBJ2-3, the complete variable domain is GAGVSQTPSNKVTEKGKYVELRCDPISGHTALYWYRQSLGQGPEFLIYFQGTGAADDSGLPNDRFFAVRPEGSVSTLKIQRTERGDSAVYLCASSSSGGPPDTQYFGPGTRLTVL.

V usage is TRBV30 and J usage is TRBJ1-1, with D unclear. The CDR3 loop spans 11 amino acids. V shed 4 bases and J shed 6 bases, with 9 bases lying between them. In germline, CDR1 is GTSNPN, CDR2 SVGIG (reference sequence). CDR3 bases: TGTGCCTGGACGGTGGTCGCTGAAGCTTTCTTT. Translated, it gives CAWTVVAEAFF.

The CDR3 bases are TGTGCCAGCTCACCAGGGCAGGGGCCCGCTAACTATGGCTACACCTTC. Its translation is CASSPGQGPANYGYTF. The chain employs TRBV18 and TRBJ1-2; tentative D call: TRBD1 (6 bases). V shed 2 bases and J shed 0 bases, with 13 bases lying between them. The CDR3 is made up of 16 amino acids. Germline V lookup: CDR1 KGHSH, CDR2 LQKENI.

The chain recombines TRBV11-2 with TRBJ2-5; no reliable D call. Germline values: CDR1 SGHAT, CDR2 FQNNGV. V gave up 1 base and J gave up 4 bases, with 7 bases separating them. The CDR3 contains 13 residues. The CDR3 reads CASSLGFIETQYF. DNA of the CDR3: TGTGCCAGCAGCTTAGGGTTTATAGAGACCCAGTACTTC.

This clone appeared a single time. V is TRBV7-2 and J is TRBJ1-1; D gene uncertain. The CDR3 contains 14 residues. The germline gives CDR1 SGHTA, CDR2 FQGNSA. V lost 4 bases, J lost 4 bases, and 13 bases lay in between. CDR3 loop: CASSSTSWGTEAFF. Here the CDR3 DNA reads TGTGCCAGCAGCTCGACGTCCTGGGGCACTGAAGCTTTCTTT. Combining the CDR3 with reference TRBV7-2 and TRBJ1-1 gives the whole variable domain GAGVSQSPSNKVTEKGKDVELRCDPISGHTALYWYRQSLGQGLEFLIYFQGNSAPDKSGLPSDRFSAERTGGSVSTLTIQRTQQEDSAVYLCASSSTSWGTEAFFGQGTRLTVV.

The chain is built from TRBV5-1 and TRBJ1-1; D gene uncertain. Trimming pared 4 bases from V and 5 bases from J, leaving 15 bases between. The CDR3 totals 14 residues. Germline lookup yields CDR1 SGHRS and CDR2 YFSETQ. This CDR3 is CASSPDRGGTEAFF. The CDR3 coding sequence is TGCGCCAGCAGCCCTGATCGGGGAGGGACTGAAGCTTTCTTT.

This clone was observed a handful of times. The chain uses TRBV30 and TRBJ1-6; tentative D call: TRBD1 (5 bases). Trimming cost V 1 base and J 13 bases, with 14 bases left between them. CDR1 GTSNPN and CDR2 SVGIG come from the germline V gene (reference sequence). The CDR3 is 13 amino acids. The CDR3 spells CAWSETRDVPLHF. The DNA for the CDR3 is TGTGCCTGGAGTGAAACTAGGGACGTCCCCCTCCACTTT.

The chain combines TRBV29-1 with TRBJ2-3; D is tentatively TRBD1 or TRBD2 (5 bases each). The CDR3 extends over 14 amino acids. Trimming took off 6 bases at V and 3 bases at J, with 16 bases between the two ends. Germline lookup yields CDR1 SQVTM and CDR2 ANQGSEA. CDR3 sequence (DNA): TGCAGCGTGCGGGCCCGCAGGGTGACAGATACGCAGTATTTT. Encoded protein: CSVRARRVTDTQYF.